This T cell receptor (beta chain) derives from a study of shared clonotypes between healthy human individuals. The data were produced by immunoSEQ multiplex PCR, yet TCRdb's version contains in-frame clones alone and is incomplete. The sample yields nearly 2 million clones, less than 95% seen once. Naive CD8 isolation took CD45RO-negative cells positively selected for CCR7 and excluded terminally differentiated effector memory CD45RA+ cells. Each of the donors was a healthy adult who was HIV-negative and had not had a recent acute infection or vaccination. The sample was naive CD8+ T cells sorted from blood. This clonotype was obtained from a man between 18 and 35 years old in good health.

The CDR3 bases are TGCGCCAGCAGACTAGGGCCGAACACTGAAGCTTTCTTT. Translating it yields CASRLGPNTEAFF. The chain links TRBV10-1 to TRBJ1-1; D call uncertain. Germline CDR1 WNHNN, CDR2 SYGVQD (reference sequence). The CDR3 runs 13 residues. The V and J ends lost 6 bases and 1 base respectively, with 9 bases between them.